This passage covers 6 T cell receptor beta chains from one sample sequenced in a study of T cells after yellow fever vaccination. Via MiXCR, TCRdb re-called the 5' RACE reads, giving one row per CDR3 protein. The sample lists some 150,000 distinct CDR3 sequences; around 9.3% were seen once. The material sequenced was CD8+ T cells sorted from PBMCs, taken 45 days after the yellow fever booster vaccination. These receptors were obtained from a man between 18 and 29 years old who received the YFV17D yellow fever vaccine.

As regards this clonotype: A much bigger clone sits one base away, suggesting this may be a read error. As the CDR3 is not closed by the conserved phenylalanine or tryptophan, this likely results from a read error. The genes are TRBV9 and TRBJ1-3; no clear D gene. The CDR3 is 13 residues long. The germline CDR1 and CDR2 sequences are SGDLS and YYNGEE. The V gene lost 3 bases and the J gene lost 4 bases, with 8 bases spanning the gap. Here the CDR3 reads CASSAGRGNTIYI. As DNA, the CDR3 is TGTGCCAGCAGCGCCGGTCGGGGAAACACCATATATATT.

This clonotype was seen a handful of times. J is TRBJ2-1 and V is TRBV18, with D tentatively TRBD2 (6 bases). The CDR3 is made up of 13 amino acids. Trimming stripped 0 bases from V and 10 bases from J, with 10 bases between. Germline CDR1 reads KGHSH; CDR2 reads LQKENI. The CDR3 coding sequence is TGTGCCAGCTCACCACCGCGGGACCCCGAGCAGTTCTTC. Its protein is CASSPPRDPEQFF. Filled out from reference TRBV18 and TRBJ2-1, the complete variable domain reads NAGVMQNPRHLVRRRGQEARLRCSPMKGHSHVYWYRQLPEEGLKFMVYLQKENIIDESGMPKERFSAEFPKEGPSILRIQQVVRGDSAAYFCASSPPRDPEQFFGPGTRLTVL.

This clonotype was observed many times. The chain joins TRBV3-1 to TRBJ2-1; 9 nucleotides line up with TRBD1. Germline V gene data show CDR1 as LGHDT and CDR2 as YNNKEL (reference sequence). J gave up 10 bases and V 0 bases, and 7 bases lay outside the gene matches. The CDR3 spans 15 residues. The CDR3 DNA is TGTGCCAGCAGCCAAGATCTGACAGGGGGACGAGAGCAGTTCTTC. This encodes CASSQDLTGGREQFF.

The genes are TRBV4-3 and TRBJ1-1; unclear D gene. The CDR3 has 16 residues. CDR1 and CDR2 from the germline V gene are LGHNA and YSLEER. V lost 1 base and J lost 0, with 12 bases in between. CDR3 DNA: TGCGCCAGCAGCCAAGGTTACCGCAGCATGAACACTGAAGCTTTCTTT. Its translation is CASSQGYRSMNTEAFF.

The V and J genes are TRBV4-1 and TRBJ2-5, with 10 nucleotides matching TRBD2. Germline CDR1 MGHRA, CDR2 YSYEKL. The CDR3 contains 14 residues. V lost 3 bases and J lost 4; bases outside the gene matches: 2. This CDR3 is CASSHLAGVETQYF. CDR3 nucleotide sequence: TGCGCCAGCAGCCACCTAGCGGGGGTAGAGACCCAGTACTTC.

The chain links TRBV3-1 to TRBJ2-7; D unresolved. The CDR3 consists of 13 residues. V lost 5 bases, J lost 3 bases, and 11 bases lay in between. Germline CDR1 reads LGHDT; CDR2 reads YNNKEL (reference sequence). For the CDR3, the DNA is TGTGCCAGCAGCGGGCCGCCGCTCTACGAGCAGTACTTC. Amino acid sequence: CASSGPPLYEQYF.